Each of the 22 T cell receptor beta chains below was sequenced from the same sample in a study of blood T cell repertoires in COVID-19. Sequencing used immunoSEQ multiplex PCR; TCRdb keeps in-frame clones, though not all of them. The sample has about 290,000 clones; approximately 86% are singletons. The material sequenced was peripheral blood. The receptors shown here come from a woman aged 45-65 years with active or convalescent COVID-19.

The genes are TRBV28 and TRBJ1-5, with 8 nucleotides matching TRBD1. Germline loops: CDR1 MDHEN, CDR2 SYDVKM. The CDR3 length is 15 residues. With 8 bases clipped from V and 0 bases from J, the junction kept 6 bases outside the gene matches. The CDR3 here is CASGRTGSSNQPQHF. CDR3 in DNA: TGTGCCAGCGGCAGGACAGGGTCTAGCAATCAGCCCCAGCATTTT.

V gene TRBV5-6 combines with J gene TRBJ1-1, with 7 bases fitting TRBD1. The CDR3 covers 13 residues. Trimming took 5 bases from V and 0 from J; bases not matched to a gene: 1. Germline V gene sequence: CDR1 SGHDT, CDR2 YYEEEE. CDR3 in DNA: TGTGCCAGCAGGGGACAGATGAACACTGAAGCTTTCTTT. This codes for CASRGQMNTEAFF.

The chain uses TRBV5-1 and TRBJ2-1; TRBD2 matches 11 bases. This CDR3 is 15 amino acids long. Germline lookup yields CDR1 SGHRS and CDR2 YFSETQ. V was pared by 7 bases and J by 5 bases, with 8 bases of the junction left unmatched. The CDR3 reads CASATLAGENNEQFF. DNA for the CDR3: TGCGCCAGCGCAACACTAGCGGGAGAGAACAATGAGCAGTTCTTC.

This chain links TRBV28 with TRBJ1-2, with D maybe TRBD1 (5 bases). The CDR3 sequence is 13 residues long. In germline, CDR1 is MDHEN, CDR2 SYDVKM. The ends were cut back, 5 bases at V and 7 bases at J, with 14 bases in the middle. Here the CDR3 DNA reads TGTGCCAGCAGTGGGCAGGGAATATCTGGCTACACCTTC. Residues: CASSGQGISGYTF.

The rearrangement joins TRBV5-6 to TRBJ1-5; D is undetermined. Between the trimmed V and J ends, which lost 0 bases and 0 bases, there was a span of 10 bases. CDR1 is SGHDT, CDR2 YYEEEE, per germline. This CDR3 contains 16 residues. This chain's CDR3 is CASSLDPLGSNQPQHF. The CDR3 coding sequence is TGTGCCAGCAGCTTGGACCCCCTAGGTAGCAATCAGCCCCAGCATTTT.

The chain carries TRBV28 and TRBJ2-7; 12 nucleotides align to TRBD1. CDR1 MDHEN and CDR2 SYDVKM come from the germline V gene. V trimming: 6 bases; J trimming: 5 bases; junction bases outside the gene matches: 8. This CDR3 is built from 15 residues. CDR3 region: CASRGSGQGANEQYF. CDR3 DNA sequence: TGTGCCAGCAGGGGATCGGGACAGGGGGCCAACGAGCAGTACTTC.

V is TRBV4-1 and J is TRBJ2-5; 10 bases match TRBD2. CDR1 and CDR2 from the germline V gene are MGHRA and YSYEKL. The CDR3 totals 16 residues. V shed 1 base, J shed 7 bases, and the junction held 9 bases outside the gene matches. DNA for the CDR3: TGCGCCAGCAGCCAAGTCGGGAGCGGGAGGGGGGCGACCCAGTACTTC. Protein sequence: CASSQVGSGRGATQYF.

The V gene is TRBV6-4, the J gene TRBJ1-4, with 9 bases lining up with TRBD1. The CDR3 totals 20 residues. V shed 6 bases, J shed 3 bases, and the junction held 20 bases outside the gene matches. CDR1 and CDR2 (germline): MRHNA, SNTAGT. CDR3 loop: CASRLPRPGQGRGPNEKLFF. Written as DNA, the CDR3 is TGTGCCAGCAGACTCCCCCGCCCTGGACAGGGGAGGGGACCTAATGAAAAACTGTTTTTT.

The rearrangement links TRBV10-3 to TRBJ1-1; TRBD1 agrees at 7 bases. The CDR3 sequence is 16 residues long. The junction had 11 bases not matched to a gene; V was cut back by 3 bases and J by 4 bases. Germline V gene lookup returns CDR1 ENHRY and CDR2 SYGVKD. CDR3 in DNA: TGTGCCATCAGTGAAACCCTGCAGGGGGTGGTCACTGAAGCTTTCTTT. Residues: CAISETLQGVVTEAFF.

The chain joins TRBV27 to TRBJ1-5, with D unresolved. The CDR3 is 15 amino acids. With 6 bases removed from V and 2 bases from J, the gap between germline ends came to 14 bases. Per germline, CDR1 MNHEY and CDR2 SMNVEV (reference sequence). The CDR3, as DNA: TGTGCCAGCAGCTTGGGAGGGTTTCGCAATCAGCCCCAGCATTTT. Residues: CASSLGGFRNQPQHF.

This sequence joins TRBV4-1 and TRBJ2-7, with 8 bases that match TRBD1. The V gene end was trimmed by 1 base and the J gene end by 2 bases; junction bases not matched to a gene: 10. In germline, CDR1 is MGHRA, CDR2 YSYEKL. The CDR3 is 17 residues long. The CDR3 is CASSQAATGEFAYEQYF. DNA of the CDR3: TGCGCCAGCAGCCAAGCGGCGACAGGGGAATTCGCCTACGAGCAGTACTTC.

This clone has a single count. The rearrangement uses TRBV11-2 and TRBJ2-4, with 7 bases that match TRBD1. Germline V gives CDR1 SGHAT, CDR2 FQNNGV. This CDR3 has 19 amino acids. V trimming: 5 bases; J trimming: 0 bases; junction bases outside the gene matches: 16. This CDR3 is CASSPPTGFLSKAKNIQYF. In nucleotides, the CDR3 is TGTGCCAGCAGCCCCCCGACAGGGTTTTTATCGAAAGCCAAAAACATTCAGTACTTC.

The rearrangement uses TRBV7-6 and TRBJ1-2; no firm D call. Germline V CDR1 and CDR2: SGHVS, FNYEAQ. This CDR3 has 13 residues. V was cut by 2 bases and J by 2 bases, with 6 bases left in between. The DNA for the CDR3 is TGTGCCAGCAGCTTATCCCAGAACTATGGCTACACCTTC. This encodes CASSLSQNYGYTF.

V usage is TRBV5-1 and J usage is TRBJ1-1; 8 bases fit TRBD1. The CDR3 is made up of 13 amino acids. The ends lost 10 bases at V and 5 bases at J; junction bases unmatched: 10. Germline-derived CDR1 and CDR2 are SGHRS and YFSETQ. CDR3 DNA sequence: TGCGCCGCCCGTAATACAGGGGGGACTGAAGCTTTCTTT. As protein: CAARNTGGTEAFF.

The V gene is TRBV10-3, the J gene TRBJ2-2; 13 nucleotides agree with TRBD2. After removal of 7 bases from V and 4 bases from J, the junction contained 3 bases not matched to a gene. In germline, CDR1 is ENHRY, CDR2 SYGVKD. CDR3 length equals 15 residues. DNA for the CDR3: TGTGCCATCAAAGGGACTAGCGGGACCACCGGGGAGCTGTTTTTT. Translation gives CAIKGTSGTTGELFF.

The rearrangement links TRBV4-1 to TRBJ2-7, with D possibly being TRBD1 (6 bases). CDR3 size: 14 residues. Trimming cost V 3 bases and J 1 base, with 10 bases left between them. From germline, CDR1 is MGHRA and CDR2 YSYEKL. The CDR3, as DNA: TGCGCCAGCAGCCACCTTACAGGGTCCTACGAGCAGTACTTC. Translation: CASSHLTGSYEQYF.

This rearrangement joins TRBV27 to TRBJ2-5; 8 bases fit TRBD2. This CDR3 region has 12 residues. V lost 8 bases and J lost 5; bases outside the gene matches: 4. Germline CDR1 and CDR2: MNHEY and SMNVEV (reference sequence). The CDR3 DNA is TGTGCCAGCTCACCGGGGGGGGAGACCCAGTACTTC. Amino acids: CASSPGGETQYF.

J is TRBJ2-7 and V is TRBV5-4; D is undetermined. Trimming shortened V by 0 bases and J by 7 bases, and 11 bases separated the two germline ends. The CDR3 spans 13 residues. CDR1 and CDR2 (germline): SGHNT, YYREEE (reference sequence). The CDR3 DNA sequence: TGTGCCAGCAGCTTGGGGTCCGCTCGGGAGCAGTACTTC. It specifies CASSLGSAREQYF.

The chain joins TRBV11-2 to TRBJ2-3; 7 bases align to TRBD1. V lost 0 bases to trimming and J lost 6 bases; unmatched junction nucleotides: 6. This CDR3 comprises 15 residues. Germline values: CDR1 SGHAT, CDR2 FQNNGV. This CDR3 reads CASSLEGGQLDTQYF. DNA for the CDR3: TGTGCCAGCAGCTTAGAAGGGGGACAGTTGGATACGCAGTATTTT.

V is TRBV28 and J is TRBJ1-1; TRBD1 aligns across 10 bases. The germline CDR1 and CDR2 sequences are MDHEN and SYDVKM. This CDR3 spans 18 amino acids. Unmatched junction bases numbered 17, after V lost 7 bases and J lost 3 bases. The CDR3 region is CASTQTTGTGVSYTEAFF. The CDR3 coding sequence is TGTGCCAGCACCCAAACAACCGGGACAGGGGTAAGCTACACTGAAGCTTTCTTT.

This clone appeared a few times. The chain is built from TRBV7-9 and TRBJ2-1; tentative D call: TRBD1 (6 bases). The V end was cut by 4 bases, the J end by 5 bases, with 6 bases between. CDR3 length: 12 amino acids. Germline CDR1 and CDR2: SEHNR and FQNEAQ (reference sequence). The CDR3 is CASSWDNNEQFF. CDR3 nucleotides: TGTGCCAGCAGCTGGGACAACAATGAGCAGTTCTTC.

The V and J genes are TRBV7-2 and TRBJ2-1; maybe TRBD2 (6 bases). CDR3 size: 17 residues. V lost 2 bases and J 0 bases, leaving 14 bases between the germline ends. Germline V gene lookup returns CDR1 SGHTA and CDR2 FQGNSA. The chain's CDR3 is CASSLSLRRASYNEQFF. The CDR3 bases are TGTGCCAGCAGCTTAAGCCTGCGGAGGGCCTCCTACAATGAGCAGTTCTTC.